This T cell receptor beta chain derives from a study of T cell responses to AZD1222 COVID-19 vaccine. Study results and caveats: Repertoire sampling happened only post peak T cell response. There were mostly white British donors and more females than males, and clonal diversity was possibly underestimated.

This table comes from immunoSEQ multiplex PCR, and its TCRdb copy is limited to in-frame clones, with some not included. The data show about 85,000 clones, with around 88% seen just once and about a tenth held by the top ten. Worth noting for this clone: Its specificity is unknown.

This CDR3 spans 16 amino acids. The V end lost 2 bases, the J end lost 2 bases, and 13 bases lay between the germline ends. Per the germline V gene, CDR1 is LNHDA and CDR2 is SQIVND (reference sequence). The rearrangement uses TRBV19 and TRBJ2-1, with a weak D call TRBD1 (6 bases). Source: peripheral blood, taken on day 0 of MenACWY control vaccination. The receptor comes from an adult in good health. The CDR3 sequence is CASSIPGQSTYNEQFF. The CDR3 nucleotides are TGTGCCAGTAGTATACCTGGACAGTCCACCTACAATGAGCAGTTCTTC.